Following are 21 T cell receptor beta chains from one sample sequenced in a study of cytomegalovirus exposure and HLA in healthy donors. The PCR employed 60 Vbeta primers together with 13 Jbeta primers. Method: immunoSEQ multiplex PCR; TCRdb's copy keeps in-frame clones and lacks some. The table includes about 140,000 clones, over 75% detected once. The sequenced material came from PBMCs. The receptors derive from a man aged 35 to 55 in good health and CMV-seronegative.

The chain joins TRBV30 to TRBJ1-2; the match to TRBD1 covers 10 bases. Germline V gene lookup returns CDR1 GTSNPN and CDR2 SVGIG (reference sequence). The V gene end was trimmed by 0 bases and the J gene end by 4 bases; junction bases not matched to a gene: 8. There are 16 residues in the CDR3. The CDR3 loop reads CAWSVGWGQGIYGYTF. The CDR3 DNA sequence: TGTGCCTGGAGTGTAGGGTGGGGACAGGGGATCTATGGCTACACCTTC.

The chain uses TRBV29-1 and TRBJ2-4; TRBD1 aligns across 9 bases. The V and J ends lost 4 bases and 0 bases, in that order; junction bases with no gene match: 7. Germline CDR1 SQVTM, CDR2 ANQGSEA. The CDR3 totals 16 residues. The CDR3: CSVANRGLLAKNIQYF. DNA for the CDR3: TGCAGCGTTGCAAACAGGGGGCTATTAGCCAAAAACATTCAGTACTTC.

J is TRBJ2-5 and V is TRBV2; D unresolved. The CDR3 is made up of 12 amino acids. Germline assignment: CDR1 SNHLY and CDR2 FYNNEI. Trimming cost V 6 bases and J 5 bases, with 10 bases left between them. This CDR3 is CASRPIRETQYF. The CDR3, as DNA: TGTGCCAGCAGACCCATCAGGGAGACCCAGTACTTC.

The rearrangement joins TRBV11-3 to TRBJ2-7; 8 bases line up with TRBD1. The CDR3 length is 13 residues. Looked up from germline, CDR1 is SGHNT and CDR2 is YENEEA. Trimming cost V 8 bases and J 3 bases; bases outside gene matches: 6. CDR3 coding DNA: TGTGCCAGCTCAACTGGACAGGGCTACGAGCAGTACTTC. The encoded protein is CASSTGQGYEQYF.

CDR3 nucleotides: TGTGCCAGCAGTACTGGACTAGCGGGAGGGGGATACAATGAGCAGTTCTTC. Translating gives CASSTGLAGGGYNEQFF. V usage is TRBV7-8 and J usage is TRBJ2-1, with TRBD2 matching 15 bases. The CDR3 is 17 residues long. V shed 6 bases, J shed 4 bases, and the junction held 7 bases outside the gene matches. Germline CDR1 is SGHVS and CDR2 is FQNEAQ.

The V gene is TRBV27, the J gene TRBJ1-2; a weak D match, TRBD1 (5 bases). Germline lookup yields CDR1 MNHEY and CDR2 SMNVEV (reference sequence). V was clipped by 2 bases and J by 5 bases, with 15 bases between them. The CDR3 consists of 15 residues. CDR3 sequence (DNA): TGTGCCAGCAGTTTAATGCGACAGAACTTTTATGGCTACACCTTC. Encoded protein: CASSLMRQNFYGYTF.

Points on this clone: An end of the junction differs from the germline gene, which may be a read error. The chain combines TRBV7-9 with TRBJ2-2; D uncertain. Germline values: CDR1 SEHNR, CDR2 FQNEAQ (reference sequence). The CDR3 totals 13 residues. CDR3 loop: CSSSLDGTGELFF. In nucleotides, the CDR3 is TGTTCCAGCAGCTTAGACGGGACCGGGGAGCTGTTTTTT.

The gene calls are TRBV6-5 and TRBJ2-1; D not resolved. V was cut by 0 bases and J by 4 bases, with 4 bases left in between. The germline gives CDR1 MNHEY, CDR2 SVGAGI. The CDR3 sequence is 13 residues long. DNA for the CDR3: TGTGCCAGCAGTTACTCGACTTACAATGAGCAGTTCTTC. Residues: CASSYSTYNEQFF.

This chain links TRBV5-4 with TRBJ2-5, with 10 bases fitting TRBD2. The end of the DNA aligns better with TRBJ2-7, so the J call may be wrong. CDR1 and CDR2 from the germline V gene are SGHNT and YYREEE (reference sequence). CDR3 length: 15 amino acids. CDR3 in amino acids: CASSIGTSASYEQYF. CDR3 in DNA: TGTGCCAGCAGCATTGGGACTAGCGCCTCCTACGAGCAGTACTTC.

This clone was counted a few times. The chain joins TRBV27 to TRBJ2-7; TRBD1 matches at 7 bases. The CDR3 runs 16 residues. V lost 4 bases to trimming and J lost 1 base; unmatched junction nucleotides: 10. The germline V gene has CDR1 MNHEY and CDR2 SMNVEV (reference sequence). This CDR3 reads CASSSSLGTVSYEQYF. The CDR3, as DNA: TGTGCCAGCAGTTCGAGCCTGGGGACAGTTTCCTACGAGCAGTACTTC.

The rearrangement links TRBV11-3 to TRBJ1-3; D ambiguous. Trimming shortened V by 1 base and J by 0 bases, and 13 bases separated the two germline ends. The germline V gene has CDR1 SGHNT and CDR2 YENEEA. This CDR3 spans 17 amino acids. For the CDR3, the DNA is TGTGCCAGCAGCTTAGGTCAACCTCTGAGCTCTGGAAACACCATATATTTT. Protein sequence: CASSLGQPLSSGNTIYF.

This rearrangement joins TRBV11-2 to TRBJ2-7, with 10 bases aligning to TRBD2. The CDR3 runs 14 residues. Germline V gene lookup returns CDR1 SGHAT and CDR2 FQNNGV. J was trimmed by 5 bases and V by 4 bases; bases with no gene match: 5. The CDR3: CASSSTSGLHEQYF. DNA for the CDR3: TGTGCCAGCAGCTCGACTAGCGGGCTCCACGAGCAGTACTTC.

The count of this clone is one. The V and J genes are TRBV11-3 and TRBJ1-1, with 10 bases lining up with TRBD1. Germline-derived CDR1 and CDR2 are SGHNT and YENEEA. With 3 bases clipped from V and 0 bases from J, the junction kept 4 bases outside the gene matches. The CDR3 contains 16 residues. The CDR3 nucleotides are TGTGCCAGCAGCTTGTCGACAGGGGGCATGAACACTGAAGCTTTCTTT. This sequence encodes CASSLSTGGMNTEAFF.

The chain employs TRBV19 and TRBJ2-3; unclear D gene. The ends were cut back, 7 bases at V and 5 bases at J, with 16 bases in the middle. Germline CDR1 LNHDA, CDR2 SQIVND (reference sequence). This CDR3 has 14 residues. The CDR3 here is CASNNDLIRDTQYF. In nucleotides, the CDR3 is TGTGCCAGTAACAATGATCTCATCCGAGATACGCAGTATTTT.

The chain links TRBV7-9 to TRBJ2-5, with TRBD2 matching over 11 bases. This CDR3 comprises 15 residues. Trimming at V came to 6 bases and at J to 5 bases, leaving 8 bases not matched to a gene. CDR1 is SEHNR, CDR2 FQNEAQ, per germline (reference sequence). For the CDR3, the DNA is TGTGCCAGCAGTACTAGCGGGAGCAGGGCGGAGACCCAGTACTTC. It specifies CASSTSGSRAETQYF. The full variable domain, rest sourced from reference TRBV7-9 and TRBJ2-5, is DTGVSQNPRHKITKRGQNVTFRCDPISEHNRLYWYRQTLGQGPEFLTYFQNEAQLEKSRLLSDRFSAERPKGSFSTLEIQRTEQGDSAMYLCASSTSGSRAETQYFGPGTRLLVL.

The chain couples TRBV5-6 to TRBJ2-3; 11 bases agree with TRBD2. The CDR3 loop spans 16 amino acids. Germline CDR1 and CDR2: SGHDT and YYEEEE. The V segment lost 5 bases and the J segment 5 bases; nucleotides outside the gene matches: 10. CDR3 sequence: CASSSILAGARDTQYF. CDR3 nucleotides: TGTGCCAGCAGTTCAATACTAGCGGGAGCGAGAGATACGCAGTATTTT.

The rearrangement links TRBV5-1 to TRBJ2-1, with 8 bases aligning to TRBD2. V shed 2 bases, J shed 7 bases, and the junction held 11 bases outside the gene matches. This CDR3 has 16 amino acids. The V gene's germline CDR1 is SGHRS and CDR2 YFSETQ. The DNA for the CDR3 is TGCGCCAGCAGCTTAGGCGGGGGGACCTCTCATAATGAGCAGTTCTTC. Translating gives CASSLGGGTSHNEQFF.

The CDR3 DNA reads TGTGCCAGCAGGACCTCAGGTCAGCCCCAGCATTTT. Amino acids: CASRTSGQPQHF. V gene TRBV6-5 combines with J gene TRBJ1-5; no definite D call. The length of the CDR3 is 12 residues. Germline V gene lookup returns CDR1 MNHEY and CDR2 SVGAGI. V was shortened by 6 bases and J by 6 bases, with 9 bases between the two germline ends.

This clone was found once. V gene TRBV5-4 combines with J gene TRBJ2-2; D possibly corresponds to TRBD2 (7 bases). V dropped 3 bases and J dropped 3 bases, with 15 bases sitting between them. Germline assignment: CDR1 SGHNT and CDR2 YYREEE (reference sequence). CDR3 size: 16 residues. The CDR3 nucleotides read TGTGCCAGCAGCTGGTGGGGGCTAGCGGACACCGGGGAGCTGTTTTTT. This sequence encodes CASSWWGLADTGELFF.

V and J are TRBV2 and TRBJ1-5; the match to TRBD1 covers 11 bases. CDR3 length: 17 residues. Germline trimming cut 0 bases from V and 5 bases from J; bases unmatched to any gene: 6. Germline CDR1 and CDR2: SNHLY and FYNNEI. CDR3 DNA sequence: TGTGCCAGCAGTGAAGCTGCCTGGGACAGGGGGTATCAGCCCCAGCATTTT. It codes for CASSEAAWDRGYQPQHF. Full variable domain (rest looked up from reference TRBV2 and TRBJ1-5): EPEVTQTPSHQVTQMGQEVILRCVPISNHLYFYWYRQILGQKVEFLVSFYNNEISEKSEIFDDQFSVERPDGSNFTLKIRSTKLEDSAMYFCASSEAAWDRGYQPQHFGDGTRLSIL.

The chain employs TRBV28 and TRBJ2-5; 8 nucleotides align to TRBD1. The germline gives CDR1 MDHEN, CDR2 SYDVKM. The CDR3 has 17 amino acids. V lost 2 bases and J lost 5; bases outside the gene matches: 13. CDR3 loop: CASSLNRPGGTWETQYF. CDR3 nucleotide sequence: TGTGCCAGCAGTTTAAACAGGCCAGGGGGCACATGGGAGACCCAGTACTTC.